This TCR beta chain derives from a study of blood T cell repertoires in COVID-19. Trimming left V 2 bases short and J 8 bases short, with 9 bases between. The length of the CDR3 is 12 residues. Germline CDR1 and CDR2: SNHLY and FYNNEI. Under the authors' procedure: Amplifying reference gene primers gave estimates of nucleated cell counts. Sequencing was performed with immunoSEQ multiplex PCR; in TCRdb, only in-frame clones are kept and a portion is missing. The DNA gave D and trimming, while V, J and clone size come from that table. This sample yields about 180,000 clones, of which approximately 88% are seen a single time; 9% belongs to the top ten.

The receptor was derived from a woman aged 18-35 years who had recovered from COVID-19. The specimen was PBMCs or T cells enriched from blood (not recorded which). The chain uses TRBV2 and TRBJ1-2; possible D gene TRBD1, 5 bases. CDR3 nucleotides: TGTGCCAGCAGTGAAATGGGACTCGGCTACACCTTC. Its protein product is CASSEMGLGYTF. Filled out from reference TRBV2 and TRBJ1-2, the complete variable domain reads EPEVTQTPSHQVTQMGQEVILRCVPISNHLYFYWYRQILGQKVEFLVSFYNNEISEKSEIFDDQFSVERPDGSNFTLKIRSTKLEDSAMYFCASSEMGLGYTFGSGTRLTVV.